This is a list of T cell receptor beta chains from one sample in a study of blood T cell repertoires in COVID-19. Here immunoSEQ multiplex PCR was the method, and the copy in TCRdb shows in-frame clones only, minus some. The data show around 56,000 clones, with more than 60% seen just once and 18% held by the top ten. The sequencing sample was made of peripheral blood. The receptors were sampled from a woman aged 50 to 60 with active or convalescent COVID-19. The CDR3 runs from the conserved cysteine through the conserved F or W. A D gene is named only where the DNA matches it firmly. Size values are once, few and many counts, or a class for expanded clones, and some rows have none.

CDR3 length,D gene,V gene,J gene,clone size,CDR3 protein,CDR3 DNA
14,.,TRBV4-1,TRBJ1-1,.,CASSQVAGATEAFF,TGCGCCAGCAGCCAAGTTGCGGGAGCAACTGAAGCTTTCTTT
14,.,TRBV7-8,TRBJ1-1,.,CASSLATGSTEAFF,TGTGCCAGCAGCTTAGCGACGGGGAGCACTGAAGCTTTCTTT
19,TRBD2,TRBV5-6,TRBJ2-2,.,CASSSIGLAGGAYTGELFF,TGTGCCAGCAGCTCCATTGGGCTAGCGGGAGGGGCTTACACCGGGGAGCTGTTTTTT
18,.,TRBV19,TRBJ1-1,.,CASSIPAGPRNSNTEAFF,TGTGCCAGTAGTATCCCCGCGGGACCGCGGAATTCGAACACTGAAGCTTTCTTT
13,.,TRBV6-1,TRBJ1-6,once,CASSEQVNSELHF,TGTGCCAGCAGTGAACAGGTCAATTCAGAACTCCACTTT
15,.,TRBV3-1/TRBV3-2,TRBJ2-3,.,CASSYIDPGRDTQYF,TGTGCCAGCAGCTACATTGACCCGGGGAGGGATACGCAGTATTTT
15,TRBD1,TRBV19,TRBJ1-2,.,CASSTAQGPRDGYTF,TGTGCCAGTAGTACCGCACAGGGGCCCCGGGATGGCTACACCTTC
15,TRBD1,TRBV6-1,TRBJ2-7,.,CASSDLDRGQYEQYF,TGTGCCAGCAGTGATCTGGACAGGGGGCAATACGAGCAGTACTTC
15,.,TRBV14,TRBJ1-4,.,CASSQGLGVYEKLFF,TGTGCCAGCAGCCAAGGCCTAGGGGTCTATGAAAAACTGTTTTTT
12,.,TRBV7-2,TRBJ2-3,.,CASSLYPHTQYF,TGTGCCAGCAGCTTGTATCCCCATACGCAGTATTTT
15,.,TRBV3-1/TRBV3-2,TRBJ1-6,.,CASSQGYSYNSPLHF,TGTGCCAGCAGCCAAGGCTACTCCTATAATTCACCCCTCCACTTT
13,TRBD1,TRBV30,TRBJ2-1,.,CAWGQGAYNEQFF,TGTGCCTGGGGACAGGGGGCTTACAATGAGCAGTTCTTC